This T cell receptor beta chain was profiled in a study of T cell repertoires in aging, cancer and after chemotherapy. Study-wide background: Donors were grouped into six age bands spanning 30 or younger through 70 or older. Study observations and caveats: In cancer patients, declining TCR diversity with age involved lost richness and lost evenness.

In its sample, this clonotype was seen a few times. Its antigen is unidentified. The template was genomic DNA from peripheral blood, not RNA. Rearranged V-D-J TRB sequences were amplified with a mixed TRB-A/B primer pool. TCRdb passed the multiplex PCR reads through MiXCR, listing each CDR3 protein once. The sample holds around 6,400 distinct CDR3 sequences, about a fifth seen once. Germline CDR1 SGHRS, CDR2 YFSETQ. With 0 bases clipped from V and 1 base from J, the junction kept 3 bases outside the gene matches. There are 15 residues in the CDR3. The sequence came from a human donor with a blood cancer. The V gene is TRBV5-1, the J gene TRBJ2-5; 7 nucleotides match TRBD2. The material sequenced was blood. Written as DNA, the CDR3 is TGCGCCAGCAGCTTGGCGACTAGCCGCCAAGAGACCCAGTACTTC. Residues: CASSLATSRQETQYF.